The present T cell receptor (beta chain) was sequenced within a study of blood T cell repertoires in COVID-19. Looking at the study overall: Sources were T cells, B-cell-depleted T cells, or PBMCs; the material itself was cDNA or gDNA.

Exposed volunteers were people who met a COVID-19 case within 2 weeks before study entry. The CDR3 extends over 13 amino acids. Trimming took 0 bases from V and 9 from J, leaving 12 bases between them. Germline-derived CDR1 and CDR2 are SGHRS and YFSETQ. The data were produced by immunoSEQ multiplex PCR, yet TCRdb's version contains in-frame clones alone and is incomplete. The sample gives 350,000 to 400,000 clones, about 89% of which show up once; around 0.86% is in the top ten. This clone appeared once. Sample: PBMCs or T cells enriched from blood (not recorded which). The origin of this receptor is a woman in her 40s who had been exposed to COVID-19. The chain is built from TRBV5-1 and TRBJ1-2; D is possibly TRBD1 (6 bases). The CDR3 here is CASSLEGEFRYTF. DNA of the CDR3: TGCGCCAGCAGCTTGGAGGGGGAGTTTCGCTACACCTTC.